Presented here are 21 T cell receptor beta chains from one specimen sequenced in a study of CXCR3-negative and CXCR3-positive naive CD8 T cells (dated by TCRdb to the late 2010s). Broader findings and caveats from the paper: Compared with CXCR3-negative naive cells, CXCR3-positive naive cells had TRB CDR3s with higher hydrophobicity (lower Kidera factor 4), lower energy, and higher strength and volume indices.

Sequencing instrument: NextSeq 550. The Human TCR Profiling Kit (MiLaboratory) was used to make UMI-labeled 5' RACE TRB cDNA libraries. Once TCRdb had reprocessed the reads, it stored one entry per CDR3 protein sequence and supplied no DNA. The sample table records approximately 7,000 distinct CDR3 sequences. The ten largest clones capture 0.95% to 1.5% of the sample. Their antigen targets remain unknown. The sequencing input was naive CXCR3+ CD8+ T cells from blood. Reading the label with the study, this specimen's cell subset or site is: CD45RO-CCR7+CD27+CD95- naive CD8+ T cells expressing CXCR3 (TNR3+). Receptors originate from a human donor in good health. Some clones in this sample may be carry-over from other donors' samples.

The gene calls are TRBV29-1 and TRBJ2-1. The CDR3 has 14 residues. Germline CDR1 is SQVTM and CDR2 is ANQGSEA. CDR3 amino acids: CSVEDPGSYNEQFF.

By frequency, this clonotype is medium-sized. This chain connects TRBV7-8 to TRBJ2-1; the TCRdb D gene call, TRBD2, has no DNA to confirm it. The CDR3 extends over 19 amino acids. Germline CDR1 and CDR2: SGHVS and FQNEAQ. This chain's CDR3 is CASSLALAGGPPIYNEQFF.

By frequency, this clonotype registers medium-sized. The chain has TRBV6-2 or TRBV6-3 and TRBJ1-1. Germline V lookup: CDR1 MNHEY, CDR2 SVGEGT. This CDR3 contains 14 residues. CDR3 residues: CASSLGRGWPEAFF.

The V gene is TRBV2, the J gene TRBJ2-4; checking the TCRdb D call of TRBD2 is not possible without DNA. The germline V gene encodes CDR1 SNHLY and CDR2 FYNNEI. This CDR3 has 15 residues. The CDR3 loop reads CASSELFEGENIQYF.

The rearrangement joins TRBV29-1 to TRBJ2-1. Germline lookup yields CDR1 SQVTM and CDR2 ANQGSEA. This CDR3 comprises 16 residues. CDR3 protein: CSVEDPAGISYNEQFF.

V and J are TRBV7-9 and TRBJ2-7; checking the TCRdb D call of TRBD1 is not possible without DNA. This CDR3 is 13 amino acids long. CDR1 and CDR2 from the germline V gene are SEHNR and FQNEAQ (reference sequence). CDR3 sequence reads: CASGGQVTYEQYF.

This clonotype is classed as medium-sized (0.01 to 0.1%) by frequency. The chain couples TRBV20-1 to TRBJ1-2. This CDR3 is 11 amino acids long. CDR1 and CDR2 from the germline V gene are DFQATT and SNEGSKA (reference sequence). The CDR3 loop reads CSARQDYGYTF.

Judged by frequency, this clonotype is medium-sized. V gene TRBV6-5 combines with J gene TRBJ2-2. Germline loops: CDR1 MNHEY, CDR2 SVGAGI. This CDR3 has 14 residues. This CDR3 reads CASFGVTNTGELFF.

This chain's CDR3 is CASSGSLSRSYNEQFF. The chain recombines TRBV4-1 with TRBJ2-1; the TCRdb D gene call, TRBD1, has no DNA to confirm it. Germline V gives CDR1 MGHRA, CDR2 YSYEKL. The CDR3 extends over 16 amino acids.

According to its frequency, this clonotype is medium-sized. V usage is TRBV18 and J usage is TRBJ2-1; TCRdb calls TRBD2, which cannot be checked without DNA. The germline CDR1 and CDR2 sequences are KGHSH and LQKENI. This CDR3 contains 15 residues. CDR3: CASSPLALAGDEQFF.

The chain joins TRBV20-1 to TRBJ1-2; the TRBD1 assignment by TCRdb is unverifiable without DNA. Germline CDR1 DFQATT, CDR2 SNEGSKA (reference sequence). This CDR3 has 13 amino acids. The CDR3 loop is CSARVTGAYGYTF.

Its frequency marks this clonotype as medium-sized. The J gene is TRBJ1-1, the V gene TRBV5-1. The CDR3 extends over 13 amino acids. Germline CDR1 SGHRS, CDR2 YFSETQ. CDR3 protein: CASSLGGNTEAFF.

By frequency, this clonotype registers medium-sized (0.01 to 0.1%). J is TRBJ1-1 and V is TRBV27. Germline CDR1 and CDR2: MNHEY and SMNVEV (reference sequence). The CDR3 length is 13 residues. The CDR3 reads CASSLSVNTEAFF.

CDR3 amino acids: CASSTRTGANTGELFF. The rearrangement joins TRBV11-3 to TRBJ2-2; lacking DNA, the TRBD1 call made by TCRdb goes unchecked. CDR1 and CDR2 from the germline V gene are SGHNT and YENEEA. CDR3 size: 16 residues.

The J gene is TRBJ2-7, the V gene TRBV20-1. The CDR3 sequence is 15 residues long. Germline V CDR1 and CDR2: DFQATT, SNEGSKA (reference sequence). CDR3 sequence: CSATQRRPSSYEQYF.

This clonotype is labeled medium-sized based on frequency. The chain is built from TRBV10-3 and TRBJ2-1. This CDR3 comprises 11 residues. The germline gives CDR1 ENHRY, CDR2 SYGVKD. This CDR3 reads CAISEGNEQFF.

This clonotype is medium-sized (0.01 to 0.1%) by frequency. V usage is TRBV20-1 and J usage is TRBJ2-1; there is no DNA to check the TCRdb D call of TRBD2. The CDR3 contains 16 residues. The V gene's germline CDR1 is DFQATT and CDR2 SNEGSKA (reference sequence). CDR3 residues: CSARDRPPAGYNEQFF.

Judged by frequency, this clonotype is medium-sized. The chain's CDR3 is CASSFPSRGYEEQYF. This chain uses TRBV7-8 with TRBJ2-7; absent DNA, TCRdb's TRBD1 call cannot be checked. The CDR3 is 15 residues long. Germline CDR1 SGHVS, CDR2 FQNEAQ.

V gene TRBV28 combines with J gene TRBJ2-7; TCRdb indicates TRBD1, and absent DNA this call remains unverified. The length of the CDR3 is 17 residues. Per the germline V gene, CDR1 is MDHEN and CDR2 is SYDVKM. CDR3 in amino acids: CASSSPVDRTIAYEQYF. Full variable domain (remainder filled in from reference TRBV28 and TRBJ2-7): DVKVTQSSRYLVKRTGEKVFLECVQDMDHENMFWYRQDPGLGLRLIYFSYDVKMKEKGDIPEGYSVSREKKERFSLILESASTNQTSMYLCASSSPVDRTIAYEQYFGPGTRLTVT.

This clonotype counts as medium-sized by frequency. This chain links TRBV14 with TRBJ1-6; TCRdb's D gene call, TRBD1, goes unchecked for lack of DNA. This CDR3 spans 16 amino acids. Germline CDR1 and CDR2: SGHDN and FVKESK. CDR3: CASSQIGQGRRSPLHF.

The chain carries TRBV5-1 and TRBJ1-1. Germline CDR1 SGHRS, CDR2 YFSETQ. The CDR3 contains 15 residues. The CDR3 region is CASSLEIYGNTEAFF.